The 5 T cell receptor beta chains given below trace back to one sample, sequenced in a study of shared clonotypes between healthy human individuals (dated by TCRdb to about 2020). Receptor libraries were prepared by the immunoSEQ multiplex PCR assay. TCRdb holds this immuneACCESS table with in-frame rearrangements only. Some clones are missing; in checked studies, unresolved V genes explain under half, and the rest has no known cause. This sample has approximately 1.5 million clones in its table, and 98% of those were observed once. The ten largest clones take up about 0.45% of the sample. The sample comprised naive CD4+ T cells sorted from blood. What the cell subset or site label conveys for this sample: CD45RA+ positively selected. The receptors were gathered from a man aged 25-45 years in good health.

The genes are TRBV7-2 and TRBJ2-7; 9 bases match TRBD2. Trimming at V came to 2 bases and at J to 7 bases, leaving 15 bases not matched to a gene. The CDR3 length is 17 residues. Germline V gene data show CDR1 as SGHTA and CDR2 as FQGNSA. In DNA form, the CDR3 reads TGTGCCAGCAGCTTAAACCCCGGGCTAGCGGGATCGAGGGAGCAGTACTTC. Translated: CASSLNPGLAGSREQYF. Supplemented by reference TRBV7-2 and TRBJ2-7, the full variable domain reads GAGVSQSPSNKVTEKGKDVELRCDPISGHTALYWYRQSLGQGLEFLIYFQGNSAPDKSGLPSDRFSAERTGGSVSTLTIQRTQQEDSAVYLCASSLNPGLAGSREQYFGPGTRLTVT.

This chain links TRBV18 with TRBJ1-3; D unclear. The CDR3 runs to 16 residues. V was pared by 6 bases and J by 0 bases, with 15 bases between. Germline CDR1 and CDR2: KGHSH and LQKENI. The CDR3 DNA sequence: TGTGCCAGCTCGCCCCGTATTAGCAGCTCTGGAAACACCATATATTTT. Its protein is CASSPRISSSGNTIYF.

This chain connects TRBV11-3 to TRBJ1-2, with TRBD1 identical over 7 bases. CDR3 length: 13 amino acids. V shed 7 bases, J shed 3 bases, and the junction held 5 bases outside the gene matches. In germline, CDR1 is SGHNT, CDR2 YENEEA. In DNA, the CDR3 is TGTGCCAGCATCAGGGGGATATACTATGGCTACACCTTC. It encodes CASIRGIYYGYTF.

The chain combines TRBV4-2 with TRBJ2-2, with D unresolved. V dropped 1 base and J dropped 3 bases, with 6 bases sitting between them. Germline V CDR1 and CDR2: LGHNA, YNFKEQ. CDR3 length: 14 residues. The CDR3 bases are TGTGCCAGCAGCCAAGTAAGGGACACCGGGGAGCTGTTTTTT. Its protein product is CASSQVRDTGELFF.

This chain links TRBV29-1 with TRBJ2-3; 8 bases agree with TRBD2. CDR3 length: 13 amino acids. The V segment lost 4 bases and the J segment 4 bases; nucleotides outside the gene matches: 4. Germline V lookup: CDR1 SQVTM, CDR2 ANQGSEA. The CDR3 bases are TGCAGCGTTGCCGGGAGGGGCGCAGATACGCAGTATTTT. Residues: CSVAGRGADTQYF.